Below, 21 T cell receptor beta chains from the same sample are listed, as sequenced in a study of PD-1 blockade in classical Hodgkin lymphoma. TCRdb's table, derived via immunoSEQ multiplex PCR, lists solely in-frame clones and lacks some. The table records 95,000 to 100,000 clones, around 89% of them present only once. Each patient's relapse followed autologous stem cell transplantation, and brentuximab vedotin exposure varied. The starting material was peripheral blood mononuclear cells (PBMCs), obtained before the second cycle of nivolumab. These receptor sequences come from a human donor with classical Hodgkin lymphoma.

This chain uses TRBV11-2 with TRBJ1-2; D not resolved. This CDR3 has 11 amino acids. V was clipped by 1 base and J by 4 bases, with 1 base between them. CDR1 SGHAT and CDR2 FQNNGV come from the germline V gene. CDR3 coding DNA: TGTGCCAGCAGCTTAGGCTATGGCTACACCTTC. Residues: CASSLGYGYTF.

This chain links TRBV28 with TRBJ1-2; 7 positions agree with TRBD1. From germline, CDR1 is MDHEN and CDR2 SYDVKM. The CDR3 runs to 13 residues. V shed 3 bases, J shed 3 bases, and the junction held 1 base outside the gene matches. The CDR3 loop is CASSFQGDYGYTF. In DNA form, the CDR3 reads TGTGCCAGCAGTTTCCAGGGGGACTATGGCTACACCTTC.

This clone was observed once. CDR3 sequence (DNA): TGTGCCTGGAGCGCGGACAGGCGATACGAGCAGTACTTC. Its translation: CAWSADRRYEQYF. The chain is built from TRBV30 and TRBJ2-7; 7 positions match TRBD1. V trimming: 3 bases; J trimming: 4 bases; junction bases outside the gene matches: 6. Germline CDR1 GTSNPN, CDR2 SVGIG (reference sequence). The CDR3 is 13 residues long.

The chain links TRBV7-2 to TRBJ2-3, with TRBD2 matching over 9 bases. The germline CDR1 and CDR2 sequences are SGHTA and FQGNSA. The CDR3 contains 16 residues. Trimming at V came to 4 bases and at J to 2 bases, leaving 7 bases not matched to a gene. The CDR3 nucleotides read TGTGCCAGCAGCTCGCCAGCGGGGGGCATCACAGATACGCAGTATTTT. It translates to CASSSPAGGITDTQYF.

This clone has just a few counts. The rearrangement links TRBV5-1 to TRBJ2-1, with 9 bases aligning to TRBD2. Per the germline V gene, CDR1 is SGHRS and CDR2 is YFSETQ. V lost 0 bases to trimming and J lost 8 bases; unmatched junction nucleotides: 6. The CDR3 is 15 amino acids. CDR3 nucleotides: TGCGCCAGCAGCTTGGCTAGCGGGGACGAGGATGAGCAGTTCTTC. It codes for CASSLASGDEDEQFF.

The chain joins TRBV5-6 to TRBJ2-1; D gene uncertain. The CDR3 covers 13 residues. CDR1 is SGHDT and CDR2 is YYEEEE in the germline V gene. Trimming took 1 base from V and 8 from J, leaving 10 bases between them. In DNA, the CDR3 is TGTGCCAGCAGCTTGTCTCTGGACGATGAGCAGTTCTTC. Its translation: CASSLSLDDEQFF.

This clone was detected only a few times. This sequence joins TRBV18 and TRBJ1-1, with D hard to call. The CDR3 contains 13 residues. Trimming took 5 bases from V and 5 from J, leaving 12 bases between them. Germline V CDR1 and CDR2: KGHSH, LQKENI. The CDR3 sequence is CASSLGPDTEAFF. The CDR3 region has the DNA TGTGCCAGCTCATTGGGTCCGGATACTGAAGCTTTCTTT.

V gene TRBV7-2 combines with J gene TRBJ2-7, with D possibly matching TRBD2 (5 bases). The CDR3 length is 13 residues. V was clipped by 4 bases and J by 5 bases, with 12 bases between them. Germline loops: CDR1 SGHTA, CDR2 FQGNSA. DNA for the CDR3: TGTGCCAGCAGCTCAGCGCGGGTCGACGAGCAGTACTTC. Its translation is CASSSARVDEQYF.

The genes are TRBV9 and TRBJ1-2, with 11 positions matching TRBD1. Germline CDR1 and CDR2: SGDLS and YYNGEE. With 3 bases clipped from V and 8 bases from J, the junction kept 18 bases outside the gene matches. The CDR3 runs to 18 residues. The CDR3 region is CASSGWGGQGAPGKGYTF. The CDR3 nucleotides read TGTGCCAGCAGCGGTTGGGGCGGACAGGGGGCGCCAGGCAAAGGCTACACCTTC.

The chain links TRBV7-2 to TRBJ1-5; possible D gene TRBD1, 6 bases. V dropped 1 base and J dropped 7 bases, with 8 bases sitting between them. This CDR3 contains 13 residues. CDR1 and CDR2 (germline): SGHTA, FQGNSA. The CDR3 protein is CASSLVGGQPQHF. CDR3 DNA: TGTGCCAGCAGCTTAGTGGGGGGCCAGCCCCAGCATTTT.

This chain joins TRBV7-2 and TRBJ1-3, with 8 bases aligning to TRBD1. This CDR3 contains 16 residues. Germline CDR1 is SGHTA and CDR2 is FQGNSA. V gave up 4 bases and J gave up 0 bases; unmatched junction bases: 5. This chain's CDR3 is CASSWRQGYSGNTIYF. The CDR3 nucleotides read TGTGCCAGCAGCTGGAGACAGGGGTACTCTGGAAACACCATATATTTT. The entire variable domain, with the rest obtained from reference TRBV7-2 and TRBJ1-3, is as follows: GAGVSQSPSNKVTEKGKDVELRCDPISGHTALYWYRQSLGQGLEFLIYFQGNSAPDKSGLPSDRFSAERTGGSVSTLTIQRTQQEDSAVYLCASSWRQGYSGNTIYFGEGSWLTVV.

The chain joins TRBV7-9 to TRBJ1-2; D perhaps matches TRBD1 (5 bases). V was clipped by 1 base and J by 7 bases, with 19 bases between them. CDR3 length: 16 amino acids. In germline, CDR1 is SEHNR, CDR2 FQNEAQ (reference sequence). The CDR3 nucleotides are TGTGCCAGCAGCTTAGGAGCGCTGGCGCGTAGGGGTGGCTACACCTTC. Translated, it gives CASSLGALARRGGYTF.

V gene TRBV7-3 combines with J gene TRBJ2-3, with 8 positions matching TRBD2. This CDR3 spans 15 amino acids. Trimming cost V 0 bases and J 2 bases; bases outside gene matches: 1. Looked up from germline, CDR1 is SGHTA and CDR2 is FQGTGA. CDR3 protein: CASSLTGGATDTQYF. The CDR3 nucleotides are TGTGCCAGCAGCTTAACCGGGGGGGCCACAGATACGCAGTATTTT.

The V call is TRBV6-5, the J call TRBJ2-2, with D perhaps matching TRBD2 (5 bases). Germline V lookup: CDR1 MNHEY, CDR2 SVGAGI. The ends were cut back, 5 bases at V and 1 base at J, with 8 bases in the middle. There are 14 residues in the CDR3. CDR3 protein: CASSGERNTGELFF. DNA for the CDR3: TGTGCCAGCAGTGGGGAGCGGAACACCGGGGAGCTGTTTTTT.

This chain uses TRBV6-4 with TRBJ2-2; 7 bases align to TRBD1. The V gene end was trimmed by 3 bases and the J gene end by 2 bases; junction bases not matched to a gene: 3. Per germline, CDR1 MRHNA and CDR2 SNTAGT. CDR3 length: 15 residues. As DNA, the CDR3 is TGTGCCAGCAGTGAAGGGACAGATAACACCGGGGAGCTGTTTTTT. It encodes CASSEGTDNTGELFF.

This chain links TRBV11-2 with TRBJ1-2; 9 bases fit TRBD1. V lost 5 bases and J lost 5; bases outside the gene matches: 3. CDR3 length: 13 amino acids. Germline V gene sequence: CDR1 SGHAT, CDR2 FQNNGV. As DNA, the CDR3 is TGTGCCAGCAGCCCGGGGACAGGGTATGGCTACACCTTC. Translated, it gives CASSPGTGYGYTF. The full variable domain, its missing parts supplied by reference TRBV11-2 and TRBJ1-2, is EAGVAQSPRYKIIEKRQSVAFWCNPISGHATLYWYQQILGQGPKLLIQFQNNGVVDDSQLPKDRFSAERLKGVDSTLKIQPAKLEDSAVYLCASSPGTGYGYTFGSGTRLTVV.

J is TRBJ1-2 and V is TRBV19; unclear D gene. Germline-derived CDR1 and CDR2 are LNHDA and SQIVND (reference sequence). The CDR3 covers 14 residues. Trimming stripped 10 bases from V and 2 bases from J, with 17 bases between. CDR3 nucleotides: TGTGCCACCGGCATGGACCTGACGAACTATGGCTACACCTTC. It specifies CATGMDLTNYGYTF. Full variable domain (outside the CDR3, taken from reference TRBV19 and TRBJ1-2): DGGITQSPKYLFRKEGQNVTLSCEQNLNHDAMYWYRQDPGQGLRLIYYSQIVNDFQKGDIAEGYSVSREKKESFPLTVTSAQKNPTAFYLCATGMDLTNYGYTFGSGTRLTVV.

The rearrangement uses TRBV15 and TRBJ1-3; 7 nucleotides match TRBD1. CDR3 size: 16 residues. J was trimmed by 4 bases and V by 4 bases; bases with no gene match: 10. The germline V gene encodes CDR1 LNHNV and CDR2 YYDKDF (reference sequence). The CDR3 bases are TGTGCCACCAGCATAACAACAGGGGCAGGAGGAAACACCATATATTTT. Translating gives CATSITTGAGGNTIYF.

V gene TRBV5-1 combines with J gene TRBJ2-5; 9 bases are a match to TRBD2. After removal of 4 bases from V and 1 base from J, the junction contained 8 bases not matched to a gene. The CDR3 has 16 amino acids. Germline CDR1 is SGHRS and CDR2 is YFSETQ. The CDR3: CASSPYGSGGQETQYF. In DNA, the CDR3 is TGCGCCAGCAGCCCGTACGGTAGCGGGGGCCAAGAGACCCAGTACTTC.

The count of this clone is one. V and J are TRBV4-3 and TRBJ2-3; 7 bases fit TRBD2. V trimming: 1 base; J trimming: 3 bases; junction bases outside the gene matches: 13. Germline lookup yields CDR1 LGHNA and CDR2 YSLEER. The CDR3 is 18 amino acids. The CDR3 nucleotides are TGCGCCAGCAGCCAAGTCCAGGGTTGGGAGGGAATTACAGATACGCAGTATTTT. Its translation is CASSQVQGWEGITDTQYF.

The CDR3 DNA reads TGTGCCAGCAGCTTGGGAGCGGGGGCGAACACCGGGGAGCTGTTTTTT. Its translation is CASSLGAGANTGELFF. The chain uses TRBV5-6 and TRBJ2-2; TRBD2 aligns across 8 bases. The CDR3 length is 16 residues. The germline V gene encodes CDR1 SGHDT and CDR2 YYEEEE. J gave up 0 bases and V 0 bases, and 1 base lay outside the gene matches. The variable domain in full, with the rest retrieved from reference TRBV5-6 and TRBJ2-2, is DAGVTQSPTHLIKTRGQQVTLRCSPKSGHDTVSWYQQALGQGPQFIFQYYEEEERQRGNFPDRFSGHQFPNYSSELNVNALLLGDSALYLCASSLGAGANTGELFFGEGSRLTVL.